This T cell receptor beta chain derives from a study of blood T cell repertoires in COVID-19. Study details: Material from acute and convalescent COVID-19 was sourced from the United States, Italy and Spain. Sources were T cells, B-cell-depleted T cells, or PBMCs; the material itself was cDNA or gDNA.

Authors' methods: Amplification from reference gene primers served as the basis for estimated nucleated cell counts. The assay was immunoSEQ multiplex PCR, and TCRdb's table has in-frame clones only and misses some. That table is the source of V, J and clone size, and D and trimming were worked out from the DNA. Of about 240,000 clones listed, around 83% were seen once; the top ten hold over 7.5%. The V and J ends lost 5 bases and 6 bases respectively, with 6 bases between them. This CDR3 region has 11 residues. Sequencing was done on a sample of peripheral blood. This TCR was recovered from an elderly woman with acute or convalescent COVID-19. This chain uses TRBV12-3 or TRBV12-4 with TRBJ2-3, with D unresolved. The CDR3 loop reads CASSPRDTQYF. CDR3 DNA sequence: TGTGCCAGCAGTCCGCGGGATACGCAGTATTTT.